A selection of T cell receptor beta chains follows, all from one sample in a study of long-term antiretroviral therapy in people with HIV. Here immunoSEQ multiplex PCR was the method, and the copy in TCRdb shows in-frame clones only, minus some. This sample has 20,000 to 25,000 clones, with approximately 80% found just once. The material was unsorted PBMCs, obtained 0.3 years after starting antiretroviral therapy. Receptors originate from a man between 45 and 60 years old with HIV. The CDR3 runs from the conserved cysteine through the conserved F or W. Each record gives: D gene, V gene, J gene, clone size, CDR3 protein, CDR3 DNA. The D gene is left open where the match is weak. Not all rows give a size; the values are once, few, many and, for expanded clones, a class.

TRBD2	TRBV27	TRBJ2-7	NA	CASRPGLALYEQYF	TGTGCCAGCAGACCGGGACTAGCGCTTTACGAGCAGTACTTC
TRBD1	TRBV18	TRBJ1-1	NA	CASSLGQALATEAFF	TGTGCCAGCTCACTAGGACAGGCCTTGGCCACTGAAGCTTTCTTT
TRBD2	TRBV25-1	TRBJ2-5	NA	CASSDPGGLETQYF	TGTGCCAGCAGTGACCCGGGGGGGCTGGAGACCCAGTACTTC
NA	TRBV5-4	TRBJ2-5	NA	CASSLGGVHSGETQYF	TGTGCCAGCAGCTTGGGGGGGGTTCACTCGGGTGAGACCCAGTACTTC
NA	TRBV14	TRBJ2-7	NA	CASSPWQGLAYEQYF	TGTGCCAGCAGCCCCTGGCAGGGGCTTGCCTACGAGCAGTACTTC
NA	TRBV4-3	TRBJ2-7	NA	CASSKRVPTSEQYF	TGCGCCAGCAGCAAGAGGGTACCAACCAGCGAGCAGTACTTC
TRBD1	TRBV10-3	TRBJ2-5	NA	CAIRGDRGQETQYF	TGTGCCATCAGGGGGGACAGGGGGCAAGAGACCCAGTACTTC
TRBD1	TRBV19	TRBJ1-5	NA	CASDPRQGVFQPQHF	TGTGCCAGTGATCCGAGACAGGGAGTTTTCCAGCCCCAGCATTTT
NA	TRBV28	TRBJ2-2	NA	CASSYYNTGELFF	TGTGCCAGCAGTTACTACAACACCGGGGAGCTGTTTTTT
TRBD2	TRBV10-2	TRBJ2-7	NA	CASRQLAGGAYEQYF	TGCGCCAGCAGACAACTAGCGGGAGGTGCCTACGAGCAGTACTTC
TRBD1	TRBV7-9	TRBJ1-2	NA	CASSSSPRTGTYGYTF	TGTGCCAGCAGCTCATCGCCGCGGACAGGGACCTATGGCTACACCTTC
NA	TRBV6-6	TRBJ2-5	NA	CATEGGETQYF	TGTGCCACCGAAGGGGGAGAGACCCAGTACTTC
TRBD1	TRBV7-9	TRBJ1-5	NA	CASSLATGAHSNQPQHF	TGTGCCAGCAGCTTAGCGACAGGGGCCCATAGCAATCAGCCCCAGCATTTT
NA	TRBV27	TRBJ2-3	medium-sized	CASSLSHRTDTQYF	TGTGCCAGCAGTTTATCCCACCGCACAGATACGCAGTATTTT
TRBD2	TRBV4-1	TRBJ2-2	NA	CASSQGGAGGTGELFF	TGCGCCAGCAGCCAAGGGGGAGCGGGAGGGACCGGGGAGCTGTTTTTT
TRBD2	TRBV15	TRBJ2-7	NA	CATSRDSGLAGESQYEQYF	TGTGCCACCAGCAGAGATTCGGGACTAGCGGGAGAGTCCCAATACGAGCAGTACTTC
TRBD1	TRBV6-6	TRBJ1-2	once	CASSYGQGANYGYTF	TGTGCCAGCAGTTACGGACAGGGGGCTAACTATGGCTACACCTTC
TRBD1	TRBV10-3	TRBJ1-5	few	CAISRGGEGNQPQHF	TGTGCCATCAGTCGAGGGGGCGAAGGCAATCAGCCCCAGCATTTT
TRBD1	TRBV9	TRBJ2-7	once	CASSPGQGAYEQYF	TGTGCCAGCAGCCCCGGACAGGGGGCTTACGAGCAGTACTTC
NA	TRBV4-3	TRBJ2-1	once	CASSQDGSSASYNEQFF	TGCGCCAGCAGCCAAGATGGTTCTAGCGCCTCCTACAATGAGCAGTTCTTC
NA	TRBV7-9	TRBJ1-3	NA	CASSLDGSGNTIYF	TGTGCCAGCAGCTTAGATGGCTCTGGAAACACCATATATTTT
TRBD1	TRBV19	TRBJ1-3	NA	CASSPRDRAKGNTIYF	TGTGCCAGTAGCCCCCGGGACAGGGCAAAGGGAAACACCATATATTTT
NA	TRBV25-1	TRBJ1-1	NA	CASSFTGVTEAFF	TGTGCCAGCAGTTTCACAGGAGTCACTGAAGCTTTCTTT
NA	TRBV6-1	TRBJ1-1	once	CASAQGSALTEAFF	TGTGCCAGCGCCCAGGGGTCGGCTCTCACTGAAGCTTTCTTT
NA	TRBV28	TRBJ1-2	large	CASSSQRVDRVYGYTF	TGTGCCAGCAGTTCACAAAGGGTCGACAGAGTCTATGGCTACACCTTC
NA	TRBV19	TRBJ2-7	NA	CASSNTGYEQYF	TGTGCCAGTAGTAATACAGGGTACGAGCAGTACTTC
TRBD1	TRBV6-5	TRBJ1-1	NA	CASTDRVEAFF	TGTGCCAGCACGGACAGGGTGGAAGCTTTCTTT
TRBD1	TRBV11-3	TRBJ2-5	NA	CASSLEGRGLETQYF	TGTGCCAGCAGCTTAGAAGGCAGGGGGCTTGAGACCCAGTACTTC
TRBD1	TRBV11-2	TRBJ1-3	NA	CASSQGQGSGNTIYF	TGTGCCAGCAGCCAGGGACAGGGCTCTGGAAACACCATATATTTT
TRBD1	TRBV18	TRBJ2-7	NA	CASSPGTGGEQYF	TGTGCCAGCTCACCCGGGACAGGGGGCGAGCAGTACTTC
TRBD2	TRBV2	TRBJ2-1	NA	CASSEARGAGWLF	TGTGCCAGCAGTGAAGCGCGGGGGGCGGGATGGCTCTTC
NA	TRBV28	TRBJ2-1	once	CASSLKPYEHNEQFF	TGTGCCAGCAGTTTGAAGCCTTATGAGCACAATGAGCAGTTCTTC
TRBD1	TRBV25-1	TRBJ2-1	NA	CASSAHGTGIWEQFF	TGTGCCAGCAGTGCCCACGGGACAGGGATCTGGGAGCAGTTCTTC
NA	TRBV6-5	TRBJ2-2	NA	CASSYSMGGAAGELFF	TGTGCCAGCAGTTACTCCATGGGGGGGGCGGCCGGGGAGCTGTTTTTT
TRBD2	TRBV6-6	TRBJ2-1	NA	CASGVSGLAENNEQFF	TGTGCCAGCGGTGTATCGGGGCTAGCGGAAAACAATGAGCAGTTCTTC
NA	TRBV7-2	TRBJ2-7	NA	CASSYPGYEQYF	TGTGCCAGCAGCTACCCAGGCTACGAGCAGTACTTC
NA	TRBV6-6	TRBJ2-7	NA	CASSYLGGKDYEQYF	TGTGCCAGCAGTTACTTGGGGGGTAAGGACTACGAGCAGTACTTC
NA	TRBV11-3	TRBJ2-7	NA	CASSLDRSYEQYF	TGTGCCAGCAGCTTAGACAGATCCTACGAGCAGTACTTC
TRBD2	TRBV6-1	TRBJ2-1	NA	CASTLAGVWNEQFF	TGTGCCAGCACCCTAGCGGGAGTGTGGAATGAGCAGTTCTTC
NA	TRBV7-2	TRBJ1-2	NA	CASRPGFSDYGYTF	TGTGCCAGCAGACCAGGGTTTTCGGACTATGGCTACACCTTC
NA	TRBV6-4	TRBJ1-6	NA	CASSEFGDNSPLHF	TGTGCCAGCAGTGAATTCGGAGATAATTCACCCCTCCACTTT
NA	TRBV5-8	TRBJ1-2	NA	CASSLGLYGYTF	TGTGCCAGCAGCTTGGGGCTCTATGGCTACACCTTC
NA	TRBV5-6	TRBJ1-4	NA	CASSYPGANEKLFF	TGTGCCAGCAGCTATCCTGGGGCTAATGAAAAACTGTTTTTT
NA	TRBV19	TRBJ2-2	NA	CASIYSPSSGELFF	TGTGCCAGTATATATTCGCCGAGCAGCGGGGAGCTGTTTTTT
NA	TRBV5-4	TRBJ2-1	NA	CASSLPGSYNEQFF	TGTGCCAGCAGCTTGCCCGGCTCCTACAATGAGCAGTTCTTC
TRBD2	TRBV7-2	TRBJ2-3	NA	CASSFVASGGGTDTQYF	TGTGCCAGCAGCTTTGTGGCTAGCGGGGGAGGCACAGATACGCAGTATTTT
NA	TRBV11-3	TRBJ2-1	NA	CASSRGYEQFF	TGTGCCAGCAGCCGAGGGTATGAGCAGTTCTTC
TRBD1	TRBV9	TRBJ1-4	NA	CASSGDRLGTNEKLFF	TGTGCCAGCAGCGGGGACAGGTTGGGGACTAATGAAAAACTGTTTTTT
NA	TRBV27	TRBJ1-5	NA	CASKEDHNQPQHF	TGTGCCAGCAAAGAGGACCACAATCAGCCCCAGCATTTT
TRBD1	TRBV7-2	TRBJ1-2	NA	CASSPRTGRDYGYTF	TGTGCCAGCAGCCCCCGGACAGGGCGGGACTATGGCTACACCTTC